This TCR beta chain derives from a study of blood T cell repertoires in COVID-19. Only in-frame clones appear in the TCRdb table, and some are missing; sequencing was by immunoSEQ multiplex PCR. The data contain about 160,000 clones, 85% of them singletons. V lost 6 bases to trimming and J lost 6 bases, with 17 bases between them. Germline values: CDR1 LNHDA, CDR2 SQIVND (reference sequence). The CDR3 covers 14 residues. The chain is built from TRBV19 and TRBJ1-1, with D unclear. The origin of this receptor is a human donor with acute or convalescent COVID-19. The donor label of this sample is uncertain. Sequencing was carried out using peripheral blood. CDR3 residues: CASRDGSLRSEAFF. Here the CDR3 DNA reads TGTGCCAGTAGAGACGGGTCCCTTCGCTCTGAAGCTTTCTTT.